The sequence of this TCR beta chain was determined in a study of glioma-infiltrating T cells after dendritic cell vaccination. Profiled with immunoSEQ multiplex PCR; TCRdb holds only in-frame clones, not every one. The sample carries approximately 91,000 clones, 75% to 85% recorded once. As to time point: after dendritic cell vaccination, including at tumor progression/relapse. PBMC sampling occurred before vaccination, two weeks after the third dose, and at progression. The CDR3 contains 17 residues. Between the trimmed V and J ends, which lost 3 bases and 5 bases, there was a span of 22 bases. Germline assignment: CDR1 SEHNR and CDR2 FQNEAQ (reference sequence).

The TCR was taken from a human donor with glioblastoma. The sample here was blood, taken after dendritic cell vaccination. V is TRBV7-9 and J is TRBJ2-5; the D gene is possibly TRBD1 (6 bases). The CDR3 loop reads CASSFVGWTDLLETQYF. The CDR3 DNA reads TGTGCCAGCAGCTTTGTTGGGTGGACAGACCTTCTCGAGACCCAGTACTTC.